The clone carrying this TCR beta chain was detected only a few times. Its antigen is not identified. TCRdb re-analysed the RACE reads in MiXCR, keeping a single row per CDR3 protein. There are about 340,000 distinct CDR3 sequences in the sample; approximately 6.9% occur only once, and around 8.4% lies in the top ten. The time point: patch test 1, 2 weeks after DPC sensitization. Treatment in this sample: therapeutic diphenylcyclopropenone sensitization with weekly scalp DPC. This record belongs to a study of human T cells and chemical hapten exposure. Study context: Scalp application of diphenylcyclopropenone was performed weekly in patients across the entire roughly 23-week study. Per-sample TCR yield variability stemmed mainly from small pooled library volume differences. Study results and limitations: Having alopecia, donors may respond immunologically unlike healthy people.

V lost 1 base, J lost 9 bases, and 16 bases lay in between. The CDR3 is 15 amino acids. Germline loops: CDR1 DFQATT, CDR2 SNEGSKA (reference sequence). The source of this sequence is a woman under 30 with alopecia areata. Some clones in this sample may be carry-over from other donors' samples. This rearrangement joins TRBV20-1 to TRBJ1-6; tentative D call: TRBD1 (6 bases). Specimen: whole blood, collected in connection with sensitization to the hapten diphenylcyclopropenone (DPC). This CDR3 is CSARARTGFTSPLHF. CDR3 nucleotides: TGCAGTGCTAGAGCCAGAACAGGGTTTACTTCACCCCTCCACTTT.